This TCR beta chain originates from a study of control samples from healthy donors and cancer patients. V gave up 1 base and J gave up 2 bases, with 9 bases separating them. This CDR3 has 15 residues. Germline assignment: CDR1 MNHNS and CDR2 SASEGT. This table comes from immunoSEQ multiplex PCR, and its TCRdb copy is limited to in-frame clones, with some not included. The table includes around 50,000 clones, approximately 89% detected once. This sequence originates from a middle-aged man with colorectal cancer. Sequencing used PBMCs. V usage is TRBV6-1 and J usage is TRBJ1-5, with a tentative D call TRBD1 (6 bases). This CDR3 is CASSEEDSRNQPQHF. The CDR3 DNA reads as TGTGCCAGCAGTGAAGAGGACAGCCGCAATCAGCCCCAGCATTTT.